The 7 T cell receptor beta chains below come from one sample, sequenced in a study of HIV-infected patients and healthy controls. TCRdb analysed the 5' RACE reads with MiXCR anew, one entry per CDR3 protein. The sample carries about 67,000 distinct CDR3 sequences, about a sixth recorded once. Sample: CD4+ T cells from blood. The receptors come from a human donor in good health.

This clonotype was observed a handful of times. The J gene is TRBJ2-7, the V gene TRBV7-2; no reliable D call. V was pared by 4 bases and J by 5 bases, with 27 bases between. CDR3 length: 18 residues. Germline V gives CDR1 SGHTA, CDR2 FQGNSA. This chain's CDR3 is CASSSQSSSLPRPNEQYF. The CDR3 coding sequence is TGTGCCAGCAGCTCACAGTCCTCTTCGTTGCCCCGCCCAAACGAGCAGTACTTC.

The chain has TRBV24-1 and TRBJ2-5; no definite D call. V gave up 2 bases and J gave up 0 bases, with 3 bases separating them. This CDR3 comprises 13 residues. CDR1 and CDR2 (germline): KGHDR, SFDVKD. CDR3 in amino acids: CATSDSNQETQYF. CDR3 sequence (DNA): TGTGCCACCAGTGATTCCAACCAAGAGACCCAGTACTTC.

This clonotype has a count of ten or more. The genes are TRBV12-3 or TRBV12-4 and TRBJ2-7; 12 bases match TRBD2. The CDR3 totals 15 residues. V dropped 4 bases and J dropped 4; count of bases not matched to a gene: 5. CDR3: CASSSRTSGAYEQYF. The CDR3 nucleotides are TGTGCCAGCAGTTCCCGGACTAGCGGGGCGTACGAGCAGTACTTC.

This clonotype was seen more than once but under ten times. The rearrangement uses TRBV6-5 and TRBJ2-3; TRBD2 agrees at 7 bases. Germline-derived CDR1 and CDR2 are MNHEY and SVGAGI. The CDR3 contains 17 residues. V trimming: 8 bases; J trimming: 4 bases; junction bases outside the gene matches: 18. CDR3 in amino acids: CASALTRTAGVPDTQYF. The CDR3 coding sequence is TGTGCCAGCGCGCTAACCAGAACCGCGGGAGTGCCAGATACGCAGTATTTT.

This clonotype was counted ten times or more. This chain connects TRBV10-3 to TRBJ2-7; a weak D match, TRBD2 (6 bases). CDR1 is ENHRY, CDR2 SYGVKD, per germline. V was clipped by 11 bases and J by 0 bases, with 23 bases between them. This CDR3 spans 16 amino acids. The CDR3 here is CAAGGAWSTSSYEQYF. The DNA for the CDR3 is TGTGCCGCAGGCGGGGCGTGGAGTACTTCCTCCTACGAGCAGTACTTC.

The chain has TRBV14 and TRBJ2-7; D is perhaps TRBD2 (5 bases). The germline V gene has CDR1 SGHDN and CDR2 FVKESK. The CDR3 consists of 12 residues. V was shortened by 6 bases and J by 4 bases, with 10 bases between the two germline ends. CDR3 amino acids: CASSSRGYEQYF. The CDR3, as DNA: TGTGCCAGCAGTTCCAGAGGGTACGAGCAGTACTTC. Full variable domain (missing parts from reference TRBV14 and TRBJ2-7): EAGVTQFPSHSVIEKGQTVTLRCDPISGHDNLYWYRRVMGKEIKFLLHFVKESKQDESGMPNNRFLAERTGGTYSTLKVQPAELEDSGVYFCASSSRGYEQYFGPGTRLTVT.

This clonotype has ten or more counts. The chain recombines TRBV7-3 with TRBJ2-3, with 7 bases identical to TRBD2. The length of the CDR3 is 15 residues. J lost 3 bases, V lost 5 bases, and 8 bases had no gene match. Germline V gene lookup returns CDR1 SGHTA and CDR2 FQGTGA. As DNA, the CDR3 is TGTGCCAGCAGCCCGACTAGCTTCCCGACAGATACGCAGTATTTT. Translated, it gives CASSPTSFPTDTQYF.